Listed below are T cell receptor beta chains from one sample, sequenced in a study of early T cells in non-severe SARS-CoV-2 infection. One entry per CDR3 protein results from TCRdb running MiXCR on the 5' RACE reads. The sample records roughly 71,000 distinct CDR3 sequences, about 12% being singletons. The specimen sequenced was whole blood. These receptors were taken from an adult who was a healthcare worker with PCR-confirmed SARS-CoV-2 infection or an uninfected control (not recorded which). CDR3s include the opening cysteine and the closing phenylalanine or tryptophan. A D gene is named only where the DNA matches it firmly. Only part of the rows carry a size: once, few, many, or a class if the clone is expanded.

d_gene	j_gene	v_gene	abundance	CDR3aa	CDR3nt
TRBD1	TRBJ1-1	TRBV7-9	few	CASSMTGGTEAFF	TGTGCCAGCAGCATGACAGGGGGCACTGAAGCTTTCTTT
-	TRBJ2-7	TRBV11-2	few	CASSLGSTWGETYEQYF	TGTGCCAGCAGCTTAGGAAGCACATGGGGGGAAACCTACGAGCAGTACTTC
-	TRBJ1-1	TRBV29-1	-	CSVEGLRRGRTEAFF	TGCAGCGTTGAGGGCCTCAGGCGGGGGAGGACTGAAGCTTTCTTT
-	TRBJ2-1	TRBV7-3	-	CASSLRGVHEQIF	TGTGCCAGCAGCTTGAGAGGGGTCCATGAGCAGATCTTC
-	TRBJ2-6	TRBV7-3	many	CASSLMAGANVLTF	TGTGCCAGCAGCTTAATGGCTGGGGCCAACGTCCTGACTTTC
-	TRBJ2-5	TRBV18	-	CASSPRGGEETQYF	TGTGCCAGCTCCCCGAGGGGCGGGGAGGAGACCCAGTACTTC
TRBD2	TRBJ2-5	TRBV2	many	CASSDVLAGPYQETQYF	TGTGCCAGCAGTGATGTGCTAGCGGGCCCGTACCAAGAGACCCAGTACTTC
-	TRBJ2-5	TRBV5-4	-	CASSFAEQQKTQYF	TGTGCCAGCAGCTTTGCGGAGCAACAGAAGACCCAGTACTTC
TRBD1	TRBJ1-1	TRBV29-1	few	CSAQGQGRTEAFF	TGCAGCGCCCAGGGACAGGGGAGGACTGAAGCTTTCTTT
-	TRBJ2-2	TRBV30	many	CAWSVLMNTGELFF	TGTGCCTGGAGTGTCTTGATGAACACCGGGGAGCTGTTTTTT
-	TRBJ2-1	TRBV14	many	CASSQDLGGLGEQFF	TGTGCCAGCAGCCAAGATCTCGGCGGTCTGGGGGAGCAGTTCTTC
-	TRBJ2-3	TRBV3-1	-	CASYSGSRTDTQYF	TGTGCCAGCTATTCCGGGAGTCGCACAGATACGCAGTATTTT
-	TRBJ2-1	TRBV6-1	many	CASSESRGTVIF	TGTGCCAGCAGTGAATCCAGGGGCACTGTCATCTTC
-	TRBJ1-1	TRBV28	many	CASSWDGSNTEAFF	TGTGCCAGCAGTTGGGACGGCTCTAACACTGAAGCTTTCTTT
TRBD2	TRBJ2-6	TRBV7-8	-	CASSPLTFGRENTFAPLGANVLTF	TGTGCCAGCAGCCCCCTTACCTTTGGGCGGGAGAATACATTTGCCCCACTTGGGGCCAACGTCCTGACTTTC
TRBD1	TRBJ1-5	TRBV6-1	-	CASATGESQPQHF	TGTGCCAGCGCTACAGGGGAATCTCAGCCCCAGCATTTT
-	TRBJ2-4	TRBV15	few	CATSRPSITNLRYF	TGTGCCACCAGCAGACCCTCAATCACAAACCTGAGGTACTTC
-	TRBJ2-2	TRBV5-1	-	CASGPLAGNTGELFF	TGCGCCAGCGGGCCCCTCGCAGGGAACACCGGGGAGCTGTTTTTT
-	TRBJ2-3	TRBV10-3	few	CAINPSEGDTQYF	TGTGCCATCAATCCCAGCGAGGGGGATACGCAGTATTTT
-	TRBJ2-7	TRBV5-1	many	CASSPTGFYEQYF	TGCGCCAGCAGCCCTACAGGGTTCTACGAGCAGTACTTC
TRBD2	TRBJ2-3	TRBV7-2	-	CASSLGTSGLSTDTQYF	TGTGCCAGCAGCTTGGGGACTAGCGGTCTAAGCACAGATACGCAGTATTTT
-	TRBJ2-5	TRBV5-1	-	CASSLIGGGETQYF	TGCGCCAGCAGCTTGATCGGGGGCGGGGAGACCCAGTACTTC
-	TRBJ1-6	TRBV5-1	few	CASRSDSNSPLHF	TGCGCCAGCAGATCGGACAGTAATTCACCCCTCCACTTT
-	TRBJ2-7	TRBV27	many	CASSFLDGSYEQYF	TGTGCCAGCAGTTTCTTAGACGGTTCCTACGAGCAGTACTTC
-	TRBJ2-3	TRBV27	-	CASSFPGLGDTQYF	TGTGCCAGCAGTTTCCCGGGACTTGGAGATACGCAGTATTTT
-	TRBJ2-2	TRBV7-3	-	CASSLNAGNTGELFF	TGTGCCAGCAGCTTAAATGCGGGGAACACCGGGGAGCTGTTTTTT
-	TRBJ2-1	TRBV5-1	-	CASSLTGYGEQFF	TGCGCCAGCAGCTTAACAGGGTACGGTGAGCAGTTCTTC
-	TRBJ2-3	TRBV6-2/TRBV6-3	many	CASSQTLRTDTQYF	TGTGCCAGCAGTCAGACCTTACGCACAGATACGCAGTATTTT
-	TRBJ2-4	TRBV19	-	CATGRTGSIQYF	TGTGCCACCGGGAGAACGGGGAGCATTCAGTACTTC
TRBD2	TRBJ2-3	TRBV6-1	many	CASSENSAGGSLDTQYF	TGTGCCAGCAGTGAAAACTCGGCGGGGGGCTCCTTAGATACGCAGTATTTT
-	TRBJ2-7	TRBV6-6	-	CASSCVSEYYEQYF	TGTGCCAGCAGTTGCGTATCAGAGTACTACGAGCAGTACTTC
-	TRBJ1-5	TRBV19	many	CATGAGFQPQHF	TGTGCCACGGGGGCAGGCTTTCAGCCCCAGCATTTT
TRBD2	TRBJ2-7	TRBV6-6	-	CASSTGTSVQYF	TGTGCCAGCAGTACCGGGACTAGCGTGCAGTACTTC
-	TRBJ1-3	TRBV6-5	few	CASSRQFSGNTIYF	TGTGCCAGCAGTCGACAGTTCTCTGGAAACACCATATATTTT
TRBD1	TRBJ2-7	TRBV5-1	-	CASSLWTGRYEQYF	TGCGCCAGCAGCTTATGGACAGGGCGCTACGAGCAGTACTTC
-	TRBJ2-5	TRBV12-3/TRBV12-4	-	CAGSLPAETQYF	TGTGCCGGCAGTTTACCGGCGGAGACCCAGTACTTC
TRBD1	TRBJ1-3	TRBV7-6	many	CASSLNQGATGNTIYF	TGTGCCAGCAGCTTAAACCAGGGGGCAACAGGAAACACCATATATTTT
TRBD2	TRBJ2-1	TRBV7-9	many	CASSQGTSGSNEQFF	TGTGCCAGCAGCCAGGGAACTAGCGGTAGCAATGAGCAGTTCTTC
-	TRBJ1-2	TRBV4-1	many	CASSQVGSIGISGYTF	TGCGCCAGCAGCCAAGTGGGGTCGATCGGGATCTCGGGCTACACCTTC
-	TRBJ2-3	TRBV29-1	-	CSFAGGPDTQYF	TGCAGCTTCGCTGGAGGACCAGATACGCAGTATTTT
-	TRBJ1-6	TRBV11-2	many	CASSLGFGSSPLHF	TGTGCCAGCAGCCTAGGTTTTGGGTCTTCACCCCTCCACTTT
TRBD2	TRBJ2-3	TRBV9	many	CASSVGDYSTDTQYF	TGTGCCAGCAGCGTAGGGGACTATAGCACAGATACGCAGTATTTT
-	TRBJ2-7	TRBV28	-	CASSSPDRWYEQYF	TGTGCCAGCAGTTCCCCAGACAGGTGGTACGAGCAGTACTTC
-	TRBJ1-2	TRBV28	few	CASSSRQYGYTF	TGTGCCAGCAGTTCCCGTCAGTATGGCTACACCTTC
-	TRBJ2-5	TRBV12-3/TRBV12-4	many	CASSLALGLRYQETQYF	TGTGCCAGCAGTTTAGCGCTCGGACTACGCTATCAAGAGACCCAGTACTTC
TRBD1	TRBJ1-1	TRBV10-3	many	CAISEGQGLSNTEAFF	TGTGCCATCAGTGAGGGACAGGGGTTGTCGAACACTGAAGCTTTCTTT
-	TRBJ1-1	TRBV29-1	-	CSVESKAGNTEAFF	TGCAGCGTTGAAAGCAAAGCTGGGAACACTGAAGCTTTCTTT
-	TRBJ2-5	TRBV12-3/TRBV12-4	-	CASSLVAGGTQYF	TGTGCCAGCAGTTTGGTTGCTGGGGGCACCCAGTACTTC
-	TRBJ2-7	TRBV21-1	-	CASSKAFYEQYF	TGTGCCAGCAGCAAAGCCTTCTACGAGCAGTACTTC
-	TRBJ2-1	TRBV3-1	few	CASSQDGLTGNEQFF	TGTGCCAGCAGCCAAGATGGGCTTACCGGGAATGAGCAGTTCTTC
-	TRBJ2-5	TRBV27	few	CASRPDLGGETQYF	TGTGCCAGCAGACCGGACCTAGGGGGAGAGACCCAGTACTTC
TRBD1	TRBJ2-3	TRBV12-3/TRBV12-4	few	CASSATGGGTDTQYF	TGTGCCAGCAGTGCGACAGGGGGGGGGACAGATACGCAGTATTTT
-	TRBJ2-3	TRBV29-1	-	CSVEVLGTQYF	TGCAGCGTTGAAGTCCTGGGTACGCAGTATTTT
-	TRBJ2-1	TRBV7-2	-	CASSFKSGLGQFF	TGTGCCAGCAGCTTCAAAAGCGGTCTGGGGCAGTTCTTC
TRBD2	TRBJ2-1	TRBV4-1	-	CASSQGASGRTYEQFF	TGCGCCAGCAGCCAAGGCGCTAGCGGGAGGACTTATGAGCAGTTCTTC
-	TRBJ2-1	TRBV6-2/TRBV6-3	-	CASSYTGNNEQFF	TGTGCCAGCAGTTACACAGGGAACAATGAGCAGTTCTTC
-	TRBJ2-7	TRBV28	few	CASRPQGISYEQYF	TGTGCCAGCAGGCCACAGGGAATAAGCTACGAGCAGTACTTC
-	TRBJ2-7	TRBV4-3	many	CASSQGLAFYEQYF	TGCGCCAGCAGCCAAGGTTTAGCTTTCTACGAGCAGTACTTC